A selection of T cell receptor beta chains follows, all from one sample in a study of T cells in Graves' hyperthyroidism and ophthalmopathy. TCRdb re-called the multiplex PCR reads through MiXCR, storing one row per CDR3 protein. The table includes 640,000 or so distinct CDR3 sequences, around 15% detected once. Source material: blood. The receptors shown here come from a woman aged 40 to 50 with Graves' ophthalmopathy. CDR3s include the opening cysteine and the closing phenylalanine or tryptophan. Fields, in order: CDR3 protein, CDR3 DNA, clone size, D gene, J gene, V gene. D genes are given only for firm matches. Clone size is given for some rows only: seen once, a few or many times, or a class if the clone is expanded.

CASSYTGKKNIQYF | TGTGCCAGCAGTTACACAGGGAAAAAAAACATTCAGTACTTC | . | . | TRBJ2-4 | TRBV6-5
CASSSDYSLGYEQYF | TGTGCCAGCAGCTCGGACTACAGCTTGGGCTACGAGCAGTACTTC | . | . | TRBJ2-7 | TRBV12-3/TRBV12-4
CASSYLAGGPGELFF | TGTGCCAGCAGTTACCTAGCGGGAGGGCCCGGGGAGCTGTTTTTT | many | TRBD2 | TRBJ2-2 | TRBV27
CASSNRADTEAFF | TGTGCCAGCAGTAACAGGGCGGACACTGAAGCTTTCTTT | many | . | TRBJ1-1 | TRBV27
CASSRPDGAGGYTF | TGTGCCAGCAGCCGACCCGACGGGGCTGGCGGCTACACCTTC | . | . | TRBJ1-2 | TRBV7-9
CASSHRGLDGYTF | TGTGCCAGCAGTCACAGGGGTTTGGATGGCTACACCTTC | many | TRBD1 | TRBJ1-2 | TRBV6-5
CASRYGLQETQYF | TGTGCCAGCAGATATGGACTCCAAGAGACCCAGTACTTC | . | . | TRBJ2-5 | TRBV27
CAIRGQGDTEAFF | TGTGCCATCAGGGGACAGGGGGACACTGAAGCTTTCTTT | few | TRBD1 | TRBJ1-1 | TRBV10-3
CASSVRRGISYEQYF | TGTGCCAGCAGCGTTCGAAGGGGTATCTCCTACGAGCAGTACTTC | many | . | TRBJ2-7 | TRBV7-2
CASSQDLAGELFF | TGTGCCAGCAGCCAAGATCTAGCCGGGGAGCTGTTTTTT | few | . | TRBJ2-2 | TRBV3-1
CASHRGWGAGELFF | TGTGCCAGTCACAGGGGATGGGGGGCCGGGGAGCTGTTTTTT | many | . | TRBJ2-2 | TRBV6-1
CASTGTGGAGELFF | TGTGCCAGTACAGGGACAGGGGGCGCGGGGGAGCTGTTTTTT | many | TRBD1 | TRBJ2-2 | TRBV19
CASRVLGVSEETQYF | TGTGCCAGCCGAGTTCTTGGGGTCTCGGAAGAGACCCAGTACTTC | many | . | TRBJ2-5 | TRBV12-3/TRBV12-4
CASSLQVGNSYEQYF | TGTGCCAGCAGCCTCCAGGTTGGGAACTCCTACGAGCAGTACTTC | . | . | TRBJ2-7 | TRBV7-2
CASSLARASLETQYF | TGTGCCAGCAGTTTAGCGCGGGCCAGCTTAGAGACCCAGTACTTC | many | . | TRBJ2-5 | TRBV12-3/TRBV12-4
CASSQKSSYEQYF | TGTGCCAGCAGCCAGAAGAGCTCCTACGAGCAGTACTTC | few | . | TRBJ2-7 | TRBV7-9
CASSRARGLEETQYF | TGTGCCAGCAGTCGCGCCCGGGGACTAGAAGAGACCCAGTACTTC | few | TRBD2 | TRBJ2-5 | TRBV6-1
CASSLVLDYEQYF | TGTGCCAGCAGCTTAGTACTGGACTACGAGCAGTACTTC | many | . | TRBJ2-7 | TRBV7-6
CASSQGHTTDTQYF | TGTGCCAGCAGCCAGGGACACACCACAGATACGCAGTATTTT | many | . | TRBJ2-3 | TRBV5-5
CASSYSAGSYEQYF | TGTGCCAGCAGTTACTCTGCGGGTTCCTACGAGCAGTACTTC | many | . | TRBJ2-7 | TRBV6-2/TRBV6-3
CASSEIGLAGGSSYEQYF | TGTGCCAGCAGCGAAATCGGACTAGCGGGAGGGTCCTCCTACGAGCAGTACTTC | many | TRBD2 | TRBJ2-7 | TRBV28
CATRSDNSGELFF | TGTGCCACCAGGTCAGACAATTCCGGGGAGCTGTTTTTT | many | . | TRBJ2-2 | TRBV24-1
CASTITGGRTHQPQHF | TGTGCCAGCACCATAACCGGGGGCAGGACCCATCAGCCCCAGCATTTT | many | . | TRBJ1-5 | TRBV6-1
CASSLILSGNTIYF | TGTGCCAGCAGCTTAATCTTATCTGGAAACACCATATATTTT | few | . | TRBJ1-3 | TRBV11-2
CASSLPGSGKETQYF | TGTGCCAGCAGCTTACCAGGGAGCGGCAAGGAGACCCAGTACTTC | many | . | TRBJ2-5 | TRBV7-3
CASSREGQSYGYTF | TGTGCCAGCAGCCGAGAAGGACAGAGCTATGGCTACACCTTC | many | . | TRBJ1-2 | TRBV4-2
CARGGGGNQPQHF | TGTGCCAGAGGGGGAGGTGGCAATCAGCCCCAGCATTTT | many | . | TRBJ1-5 | TRBV2
CASSQGKGAGYTF | TGCGCCAGCAGCCAAGGAAAGGGGGCGGGCTACACCTTC | few | TRBD1 | TRBJ1-2 | TRBV4-1
CSVEGNTEAFF | TGCAGCGTTGAGGGGAACACTGAAGCTTTCTTT | many | . | TRBJ1-1 | TRBV29-1
CAWSGDGGGDYGYTF | TGTGCCTGGAGTGGAGATGGAGGAGGAGATTATGGCTACACCTTC | many | . | TRBJ1-2 | TRBV30
CASSTREAGEQYF | TGTGCCAGCAGCACACGGGAGGCGGGAGAGCAGTACTTC | . | TRBD2 | TRBJ2-7 | TRBV7-2
CASSYAGRDAFF | TGTGCCAGCAGTTACGCTGGCAGGGACGCTTTCTTT | many | . | TRBJ1-1 | TRBV6-5
CASSSTGTLNQPQHF | TGTGCCAGCAGTTCCACCGGGACCCTCAATCAGCCCCAGCATTTT | . | . | TRBJ1-5 | TRBV12-3/TRBV12-4
CSASTGTSYEQYF | TGCAGTGCTAGCACCGGGACTAGCTACGAGCAGTACTTC | many | TRBD2 | TRBJ2-7 | TRBV20-1
CSAMGIYPNEQFF | TGCAGTGCTATGGGTATATACCCCAATGAGCAGTTCTTC | . | . | TRBJ2-1 | TRBV20-1
CASSLGWQGRYF | TGTGCCAGCAGCTTAGGATGGCAGGGCAGGTACTTC | . | . | TRBJ2-7 | TRBV7-8
CARPRAAKNIQYF | TGTGCCCGCCCCCGGGCAGCCAAAAACATTCAGTACTTC | many | . | TRBJ2-4 | TRBV27
CASSPERGGYEQYF | TGTGCCAGTAGTCCGGAGAGGGGAGGCTACGAGCAGTACTTC | many | . | TRBJ2-7 | TRBV19
CATSSTSRTSGNTGELFF | TGTGCCACCAGCAGCACATCCCGGACTAGCGGAAACACCGGGGAGCTGTTTTTT | many | TRBD2 | TRBJ2-2 | TRBV15
CASSSTPYEQYF | TGTGCCAGCAGTTCAACCCCCTACGAGCAGTACTTC | many | . | TRBJ2-7 | TRBV11-2
CSARGGGLAKNIQYF | TGCAGTGCTAGAGGTGGGGGGCTAGCCAAAAACATTCAGTACTTC | few | . | TRBJ2-4 | TRBV20-1
CASSPGLAGIGEQYF | TGTGCCAGCAGTCCGGGACTAGCGGGAATCGGCGAGCAGTACTTC | . | TRBD2 | TRBJ2-7 | TRBV2
CASSLRASFGELFF | TGTGCCAGCAGTTTGCGGGCTAGCTTCGGGGAGCTGTTTTTT | . | . | TRBJ2-2 | TRBV2
CASSYRSPTVSTNEKLFF | TGTGCCAGCAGTTACCGGTCTCCGACCGTGTCAACTAATGAAAAACTGTTTTTT | many | . | TRBJ1-4 | TRBV6-2/TRBV6-3
CASSSLPAISSYEQYF | TGTGCCAGCAGCTCCCTACCAGCAATTAGCTCCTACGAGCAGTACTTC | few | . | TRBJ2-7 | TRBV11-1
CSAGRVGRYQETQYF | TGCAGTGCTGGTCGGGTTGGGCGCTACCAAGAGACCCAGTACTTC | many | . | TRBJ2-5 | TRBV20-1